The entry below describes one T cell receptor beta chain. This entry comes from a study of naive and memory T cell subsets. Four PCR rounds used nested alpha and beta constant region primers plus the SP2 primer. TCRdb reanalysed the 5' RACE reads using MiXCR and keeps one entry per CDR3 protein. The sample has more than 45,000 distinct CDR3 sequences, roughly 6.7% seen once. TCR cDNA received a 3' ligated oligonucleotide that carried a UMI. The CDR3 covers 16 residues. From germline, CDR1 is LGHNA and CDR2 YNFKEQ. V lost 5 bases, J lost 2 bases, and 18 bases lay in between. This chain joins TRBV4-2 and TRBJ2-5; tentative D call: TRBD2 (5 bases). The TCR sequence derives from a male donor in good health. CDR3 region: CASSFRTPGGQETQYF. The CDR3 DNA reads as TGTGCCAGCAGCTTCCGGACCCCTGGAGGACAAGAGACCCAGTACTTC.